Presented here are 28 T cell receptor beta chains from one specimen sequenced in a study of identical twins. One entry per CDR3 protein results from TCRdb running MiXCR on the 5' RACE reads. The sample has around 1.7 million distinct CDR3 sequences; more than 30% are singletons. Sequenced: cord blood. The origin of the receptors is a newborn girl in good health.

As regards this clonotype: A much larger clone lies one base from this, so it may be a read error. The CDR3 nucleotides are TGCGCCAGCAGCTTGAGTCCGGGTACTGGCGTGCAGTACTTC. As protein: CASSLSPGTGVQYF. The V call is TRBV5-1, the J call TRBJ2-7, with D hard to call. This CDR3 has 14 amino acids. V dropped 1 base and J dropped 9 bases, with 17 bases sitting between them. Germline values: CDR1 SGHRS, CDR2 YFSETQ. The full variable domain, in which reference TRBV5-1 and TRBJ2-7 provide the parts outside the CDR3, is KAGVTQTPRYLIKTRGQQVTLSCSPISGHRSVSWYQQTPGQGLQFLFEYFSETQRNKGNFPGRFSGRQFSNSRSEMNVSTLELGDSALYLCASSLSPGTGVQYFGPGTRLTVT.

This clonotype has more than one count but fewer than ten. V and J are TRBV20-1 and TRBJ2-1; 9 bases align to TRBD2. CDR1 is DFQATT, CDR2 SNEGSKA, per germline (reference sequence). V lost 7 bases, J lost 4 bases, and 5 bases stayed unmatched. The length of the CDR3 is 13 residues. The CDR3 coding sequence is TGCAGTGTCCCGACTAGCGGTTACAATGAGCAGTTCTTC. Translating it yields CSVPTSGYNEQFF.

The rearrangement uses TRBV18 and TRBJ2-5, with a possible D match to TRBD1 (6 bases). The CDR3 runs 15 residues. Germline V gene lookup returns CDR1 KGHSH and CDR2 LQKENI. Trimming took off 4 bases at V and 1 base at J, with 13 bases between the two ends. The CDR3 nucleotides read TGTGCCAGCTCACTGCTACAGGGAGTCCAAGAGACCCAGTACTTC. Its protein product is CASSLLQGVQETQYF.

The J gene is TRBJ2-7, the V gene TRBV10-3, with D hard to call. With 5 bases removed from V and 0 bases from J, the gap between germline ends came to 8 bases. CDR3 length equals 13 residues. Germline CDR1 ENHRY, CDR2 SYGVKD. In nucleotides, the CDR3 is TGTGCCATCAGTCCCATCGGCTCCTACGAGCAGTACTTC. Translated: CAISPIGSYEQYF.

This chain links TRBV11-2 with TRBJ2-5; D ambiguous. The DNA end lines up better with TRBJ2-7; the J call may be wrong. The CDR3 is made up of 14 amino acids. Germline lookup yields CDR1 SGHAT and CDR2 FQNNGV. Here the CDR3 DNA reads TGTGCCAGCAGCTTAGATTGGCTCGTCGACGAGCAGTACTTC. Its protein is CASSLDWLVDEQYF.

This clonotype was seen a handful of times. This chain joins TRBV4-1 and TRBJ2-3; D might be TRBD1 or TRBD2, each matching 5 bases. Trimming removed 1 base at V and 6 bases at J, with 11 bases between. Germline values: CDR1 MGHRA, CDR2 YSYEKL. The CDR3 extends over 14 amino acids. The chain's CDR3 is CASSQGFWGDTQYF. The DNA of the CDR3 is TGCGCCAGCAGCCAAGGGTTCTGGGGGGATACGCAGTATTTT.

This clonotype was seen a handful of times. V and J are TRBV7-9 and TRBJ2-3; D might be TRBD2 (5 bases). The CDR3 sequence is 16 residues long. Trimming removed 2 bases at V and 2 bases at J, with 14 bases between. CDR1 is SEHNR, CDR2 FQNEAQ, per germline (reference sequence). DNA for the CDR3: TGTGCCAGCAGCTTACGGGCGGGCCAACCCACAGATACGCAGTATTTT. It translates to CASSLRAGQPTDTQYF.

The rearrangement joins TRBV10-3 to TRBJ1-1; possibly TRBD1 for D (5 bases). Trimming took off 2 bases at V and 4 bases at J, with 8 bases between the two ends. The length of the CDR3 is 13 residues. CDR1 ENHRY and CDR2 SYGVKD come from the germline V gene. CDR3 nucleotides: TGTGCCATCAGTGAGGCAGGGCCCACTGAAGCTTTCTTT. Translated: CAISEAGPTEAFF.

This rearrangement joins TRBV7-9 to TRBJ1-1, with D hard to call. CDR3 size: 15 residues. Germline V gene data show CDR1 as SEHNR and CDR2 as FQNEAQ (reference sequence). With 5 bases removed from V and 2 bases from J, the gap between germline ends came to 15 bases. Written as DNA, the CDR3 is TGTGCCAGCAGCCAGACCGGACGGAAAAACACTGAAGCTTTCTTT. Its protein product is CASSQTGRKNTEAFF.

This clonotype was picked up a small number of times. The chain links TRBV20-1 to TRBJ2-5, with D possibly being TRBD2 (6 bases). Trimming removed 1 base from V and 11 bases from J, with 20 bases in between. Germline values: CDR1 DFQATT, CDR2 SNEGSKA (reference sequence). This CDR3 is 14 amino acids long. CDR3 region: CSARAPGLSGEQYF. CDR3 bases: TGCAGTGCTAGAGCCCCCGGTTTGTCGGGGGAGCAGTACTTC.

The CDR3 here is CGAGGNTDTQYF. For the CDR3, the DNA is TGCGGAGCGGGGGGGAACACAGATACGCAGTATTTT. This chain joins TRBV20-1 and TRBJ2-3; TRBD2 agrees at 10 bases. Germline V gene sequence: CDR1 DFQATT, CDR2 SNEGSKA (reference sequence). The CDR3 has 12 residues.

The sample holds a few counts of this clonotype. V usage is TRBV4-2 and J usage is TRBJ2-1; tentatively, D is TRBD1 or TRBD2 (5 bases each). Trimming cost V 0 bases and J 2 bases, with 11 bases left between them. There are 16 residues in the CDR3. CDR1 is LGHNA, CDR2 YNFKEQ, per germline. The CDR3 reads CASSQDGTYPYNEQFF. CDR3 bases: TGTGCCAGCAGCCAAGACGGGACCTACCCCTACAATGAGCAGTTCTTC.

The chain recombines TRBV6-5 with TRBJ2-3, with 8 bases aligning to TRBD2. CDR3 length: 13 residues. With V trimmed by 2 bases and J by 7 bases, 2 bases remained unmatched. Germline V CDR1 and CDR2: MNHEY, SVGAGI. In DNA, the CDR3 is TGTGCCAGCAGTTACGGTAGCGGGAATACGCAGTATTTT. Translation: CASSYGSGNTQYF.

J is TRBJ2-3 and V is TRBV28; the match to TRBD1 covers 7 bases. Germline V gene lookup returns CDR1 MDHEN and CDR2 SYDVKM. The CDR3 length is 16 residues. Trimming took 1 base from V and 4 from J; bases not matched to a gene: 8. In DNA form, the CDR3 reads TGTGCCAGCAGTTTATCTTTAACAGGGGATGCAGATACGCAGTATTTT. This translates into CASSLSLTGDADTQYF.

In its sample, this clonotype was seen a few times. V and J are TRBV20-1 and TRBJ2-3; D is possibly TRBD1 or TRBD2 (6 bases each). CDR1 is DFQATT and CDR2 is SNEGSKA in the germline V gene (reference sequence). V was clipped by 3 bases and J by 2 bases, with 9 bases between them. The CDR3 extends over 13 amino acids. Here the CDR3 DNA reads TGCAGTGCTAGGGGGGGCTTCACAGATACGCAGTATTTT. It encodes CSARGGFTDTQYF.

V and J are TRBV24-1 and TRBJ2-1; the D gene is possibly TRBD2 (6 bases). Germline V lookup: CDR1 KGHDR, CDR2 SFDVKD. The CDR3 is 13 residues long. Trimming took off 3 bases at V and 6 bases at J, with 8 bases between the two ends. CDR3 sequence (DNA): TGTGCCACCAGTGATGGGGGAGGCAATGAGCAGTTCTTC. As protein: CATSDGGGNEQFF.

This clonotype has just a few counts. The chain recombines TRBV25-1 with TRBJ2-7; a weak D match, TRBD1 (6 bases). Between the trimmed V and J ends, which lost 8 bases and 4 bases, there was a span of 18 bases. This CDR3 is 14 amino acids long. Germline V CDR1 and CDR2: MGHDK, SYGVNS. DNA for the CDR3: TGTGCCAGCGACCCCACAGGGTTCGGATACGAGCAGTACTTC. It specifies CASDPTGFGYEQYF.

This sequence joins TRBV20-1 and TRBJ2-4, with a possible D match to TRBD2 (6 bases). The length of the CDR3 is 13 residues. Germline loops: CDR1 DFQATT, CDR2 SNEGSKA (reference sequence). V was shortened by 6 bases and J by 1 base, with 10 bases between the two germline ends. The CDR3 loop is CSATSGAKNIQYF. DNA for the CDR3: TGCAGTGCCACGAGCGGGGCCAAAAACATTCAGTACTTC.

In this sample, this clonotype turned up a few times. The chain has TRBV29-1 and TRBJ2-1; 8 bases match TRBD1. Germline V gives CDR1 SQVTM, CDR2 ANQGSEA. The CDR3 is 14 residues long. Unmatched junction bases numbered 10, after V lost 6 bases and J lost 6 bases. The DNA of the CDR3 is TGCAGCGTACGCCGTCGGCAGGGGGCCAATGAGCAGTTCTTC. Translated, it gives CSVRRRQGANEQFF.

V and J are TRBV4-1 and TRBJ2-7; perhaps TRBD1 as D (6 bases). V was cut by 3 bases and J by 3 bases, with 12 bases left in between. CDR3 size: 14 residues. Germline V lookup: CDR1 MGHRA, CDR2 YSYEKL. The CDR3 loop reads CASSHPPTGYEQYF. The CDR3 nucleotides read TGCGCCAGCAGCCACCCCCCGACAGGCTACGAGCAGTACTTC.

The table lists this clonotype with many counts. The chain links TRBV20-1 to TRBJ2-3; 7 positions agree with TRBD2. The length of the CDR3 is 15 residues. Germline CDR1 is DFQATT and CDR2 is SNEGSKA (reference sequence). With 5 bases clipped from V and 3 bases from J, the junction kept 11 bases outside the gene matches. CDR3 sequence (DNA): TGCAGTGCTTTGATACTAGCGTGGTATACAGATACGCAGTATTTT. It specifies CSALILAWYTDTQYF.

V gene TRBV20-1 combines with J gene TRBJ1-4; 7 bases line up with TRBD1. V lost 5 bases and J lost 8; bases outside the gene matches: 11. This CDR3 contains 14 residues. Per the germline V gene, CDR1 is DFQATT and CDR2 is SNEGSKA (reference sequence). Here the CDR3 DNA reads TGCAGTGCTTGGCTCCGACAGGGCGGAGAAAAACTGTTTTTT. It encodes CSAWLRQGGEKLFF.

V is TRBV5-1 and J is TRBJ2-6, with 8 bases that match TRBD1. Germline CDR1 and CDR2: SGHRS and YFSETQ. The trim removed 8 bases at V and 0 bases at J, leaving 4 bases unmatched. This CDR3 has 15 residues. The CDR3 protein is CASGQGGSGANVLTF. As DNA, the CDR3 is TGCGCCAGTGGACAGGGAGGCTCTGGGGCCAACGTCCTGACTTTC. The complete variable domain, with remaining parts taken from reference TRBV5-1 and TRBJ2-6, reads KAGVTQTPRYLIKTRGQQVTLSCSPISGHRSVSWYQQTPGQGLQFLFEYFSETQRNKGNFPGRFSGRQFSNSRSEMNVSTLELGDSALYLCASGQGGSGANVLTFGAGSRLTVL.

V and J are TRBV7-9 and TRBJ2-7, with 8 nucleotides matching TRBD2. Germline values: CDR1 SEHNR, CDR2 FQNEAQ (reference sequence). Trimming removed 5 bases from V and 3 bases from J; junction bases left unmatched: 6. The CDR3 covers 14 residues. The CDR3 is CASSPAGEIYEQYF. As DNA, the CDR3 is TGTGCCAGCAGCCCAGCGGGAGAAATCTACGAGCAGTACTTC.

CDR3 loop: CSVWGQGAGGYTF. The DNA for the CDR3 is TGCAGCGTATGGGGCCAGGGAGCGGGAGGCTACACCTTC. The V and J genes are TRBV29-1 and TRBJ1-2, with D possibly matching TRBD1 (5 bases). CDR1 is SQVTM, CDR2 ANQGSEA, per germline. This CDR3 region has 13 residues. Deletions cut 6 bases from V and 8 bases from J, with 19 bases between.

V is TRBV3-1 and J is TRBJ1-2, with TRBD1 identical over 7 bases. The CDR3 has 17 amino acids. CDR1 and CDR2 (germline): LGHDT, YNNKEL (reference sequence). V gave up 1 base and J gave up 0 bases; unmatched junction bases: 8. CDR3 amino acids: CASSQVKRGTANYGYTF. Written as DNA, the CDR3 is TGTGCCAGCAGCCAAGTAAAGCGGGGGACAGCTAACTATGGCTACACCTTC.

This chain uses TRBV12-5 with TRBJ1-2; 8 bases fit TRBD1. The CDR3 extends over 15 amino acids. CDR1 is LGHNT, CDR2 FRNRAP, per germline. V shed 4 bases and J 1 base; nucleotides not matched to a gene: 5. In DNA form, the CDR3 reads TGTGCTAGTGGTTCTAGACAGGGGAATAACTATGGCTACACCTTC. Its translation: CASGSRQGNNYGYTF.

The chain links TRBV20-1 to TRBJ1-2, with a tentative D call TRBD1 (6 bases). Germline V gives CDR1 DFQATT, CDR2 SNEGSKA (reference sequence). Trimming left V 4 bases short and J 4 bases short, with 13 bases between. This CDR3 contains 13 residues. The CDR3 protein is CSATRDIAYGYTF. Written as DNA, the CDR3 is TGCAGTGCTACCCGGGACATCGCCTATGGCTACACCTTC.